This T cell receptor (beta chain) was sequenced for a study of regulatory T cells in long-lasting Graves disease. Both iRepertoire HTBI primers and Arm-PCR of CDR3 regions were used to build the TCR beta libraries. Via MiXCR, TCRdb re-called the multiplex PCR reads, giving one row per CDR3 protein. Among about 430,000 distinct CDR3 sequences listed, about 15% were seen once. Documented time point: newly diagnosed GD, antithyroid drugs for less than 3 months. RNA from PBMCs was the source of the TCR library. The CDR3 covers 12 residues. CDR1 is DFQATT and CDR2 is SNEGSKA in the germline V gene (reference sequence). Trimming pared 6 bases from V and 4 bases from J, leaving 12 bases between. These records were also assigned to another study, of T cells in Graves' hyperthyroidism and ophthalmopathy. From that report: An absence of ophthalmopathy progression within 18 months meant stable Graves' hyperthyroidism.

Sample: peripheral blood mononuclear cells (PBMCs), taken at new diagnosis, from a patient treated with antithyroid drugs. The clonotype was recovered from a woman aged 40 to 55 with Graves disease. The V call is TRBV20-1, the J call TRBJ1-2; D is ambiguous. The DNA of the CDR3 is TGCAGTGCCGTCCCGGGGAGCTATGGCTACACCTTC. This translates into CSAVPGSYGYTF.